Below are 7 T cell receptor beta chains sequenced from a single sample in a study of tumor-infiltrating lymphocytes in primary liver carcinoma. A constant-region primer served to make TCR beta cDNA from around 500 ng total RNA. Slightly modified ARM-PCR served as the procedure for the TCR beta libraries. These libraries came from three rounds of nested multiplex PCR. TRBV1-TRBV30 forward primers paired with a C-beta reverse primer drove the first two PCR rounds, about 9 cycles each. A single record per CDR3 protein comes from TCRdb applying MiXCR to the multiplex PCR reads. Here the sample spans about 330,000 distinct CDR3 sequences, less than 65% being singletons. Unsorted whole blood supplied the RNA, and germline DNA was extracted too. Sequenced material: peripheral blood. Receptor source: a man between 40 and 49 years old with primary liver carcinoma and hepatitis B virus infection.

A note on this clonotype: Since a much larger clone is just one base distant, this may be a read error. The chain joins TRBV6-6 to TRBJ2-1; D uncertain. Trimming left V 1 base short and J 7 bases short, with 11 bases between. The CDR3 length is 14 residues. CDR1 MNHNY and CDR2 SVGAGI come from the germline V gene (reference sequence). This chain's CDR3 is CASSYLRTVNEQFF. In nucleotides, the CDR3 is TGTGCCAGCAGTTACTTGAGGACGGTAAATGAGCAGTTCTTC.

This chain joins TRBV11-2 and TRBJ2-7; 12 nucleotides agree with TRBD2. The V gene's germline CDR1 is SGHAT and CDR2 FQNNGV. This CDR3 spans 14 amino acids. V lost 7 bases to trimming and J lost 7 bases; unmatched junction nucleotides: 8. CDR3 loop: CASIAGLAGHEQYF. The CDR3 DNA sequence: TGTGCCAGCATCGCGGGACTAGCGGGTCATGAGCAGTACTTC.

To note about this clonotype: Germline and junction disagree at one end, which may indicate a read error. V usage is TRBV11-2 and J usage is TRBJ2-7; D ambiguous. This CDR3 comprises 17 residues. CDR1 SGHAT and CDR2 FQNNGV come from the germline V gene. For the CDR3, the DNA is TGTGCCTGCAGCTCAGTAGGGCAGCTAAACCCCTCCTACGGGCAGTATTTC. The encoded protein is CACSSVGQLNPSYGQYF.

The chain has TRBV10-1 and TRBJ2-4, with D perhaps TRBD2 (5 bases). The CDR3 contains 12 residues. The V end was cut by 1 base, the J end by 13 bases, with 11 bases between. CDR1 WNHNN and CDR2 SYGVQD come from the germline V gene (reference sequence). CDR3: CASSEYGGRQYF. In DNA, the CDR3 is TGCGCCAGCAGTGAGTATGGAGGACGGCAGTACTTC.

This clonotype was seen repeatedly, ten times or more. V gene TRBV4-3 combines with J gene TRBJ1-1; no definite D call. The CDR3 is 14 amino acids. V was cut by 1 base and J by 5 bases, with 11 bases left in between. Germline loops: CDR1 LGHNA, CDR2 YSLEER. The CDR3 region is CASSQVMRDTEAFF. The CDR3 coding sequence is TGCGCCAGCAGCCAAGTAATGAGGGATACTGAAGCTTTCTTT.

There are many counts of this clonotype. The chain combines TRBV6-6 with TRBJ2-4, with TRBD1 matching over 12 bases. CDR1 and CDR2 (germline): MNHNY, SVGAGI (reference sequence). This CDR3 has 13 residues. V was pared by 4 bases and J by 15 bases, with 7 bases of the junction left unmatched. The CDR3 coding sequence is TGTGCCAGCAGTTCCGGGACAGGGGGCGCGGGGTACTTC. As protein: CASSSGTGGAGYF.

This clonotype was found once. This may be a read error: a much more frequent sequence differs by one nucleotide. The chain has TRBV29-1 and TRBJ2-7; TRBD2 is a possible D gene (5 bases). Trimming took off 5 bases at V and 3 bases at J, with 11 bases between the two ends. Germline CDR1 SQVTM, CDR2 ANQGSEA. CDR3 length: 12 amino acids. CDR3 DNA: TGCAGCGTTCTCACGGGGATCTACGAGCAGTACTTC. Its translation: CSVLTGIYEQYF.